These T cell receptor beta chains were read from a single sample in a study of OX40 agonist ivuxolimab in advanced cancers. The method was immunoSEQ multiplex PCR; TCRdb's version includes in-frame clones alone and lacks a portion of them. Among 90,000 to 100,000 clones listed, roughly 90% were seen once. The sequencing here drew on CD4+ or CD8+ T cells sorted from blood, taken in a trial of the OX40 agonist ivuxolimab. The origin of the receptors is an adult with an advanced solid tumor such as melanoma, head and neck, liver or kidney cancer. Both conserved end residues are part of each CDR3. D genes are given only for firm matches. Size tells how often a clone was seen (once, few, many) or the class of an expanded clone, and some rows leave it out.

>-|-|TRBV2|TRBJ2-2
TGTGCCAGCAACCCTCAGGGCCCCGGGGAGCTGTTTTTT
CASNPQGPGELFF
>-|-|TRBV5-1|TRBJ1-6
TGCGCCAGCAGCTTGGTAGGCCGGTATAATTCACCCCTCCACTTT
CASSLVGRYNSPLHF
>-|-|TRBV29-1|TRBJ1-2
TGCAGCGTTATGACGGGACCTAACTATGGCTACACCTTC
CSVMTGPNYGYTF
>-|-|TRBV10-2|TRBJ1-3
TGCGCCAGCGGAGGGGGGGTCTCCCACTCTGGAAACACCATATATTTT
CASGGGVSHSGNTIYF
>-|-|TRBV19|TRBJ1-5
TGTGCCAGCACCCCGGTGGGGGAGCTTAGCAATCAGCCCCAGCATTTT
CASTPVGELSNQPQHF
>-|TRBD2|TRBV28|TRBJ2-1
TGTGCCAGCAGGGAGCGGGGGGCCAGTGGGAATGAGCAGTTCTTC
CASRERGASGNEQFF
>-|TRBD1|TRBV30|TRBJ2-4
TGTGCCTTGGGACAGGTAGACATTCAGTACTTC
CALGQVDIQYF
>-|-|TRBV14|TRBJ1-2
TGTGCCAGCAGCCAAGAACAGCGTAACTATGGCTACACCTTC
CASSQEQRNYGYTF
>-|TRBD1|TRBV6-6|TRBJ1-2
TGTGCCAGCAGTTACTCGGGACAGGGGGCGCGAGGCTACACCTTC
CASSYSGQGARGYTF
>-|TRBD1|TRBV10-1|TRBJ2-6
TGCGCCAGCAGTGGGGCAGGGGGCTTTGGGGCCAACGTCCTGACTTTC
CASSGAGGFGANVLTF
>-|-|TRBV5-5|TRBJ2-1
TGTGCCAGCAGCAAATTTTCAGGGGAAGAGCAGTTCTTC
CASSKFSGEEQFF
>-|TRBD1|TRBV5-6|TRBJ1-1
TGTGCCAGCATCGCACAGGGGGCGGGTGAAGCTTTCTTT
CASIAQGAGEAFF
>-|-|TRBV5-1|TRBJ1-4
TGCGCCAGCAGCTCACAGGGTACAACTAATGAAAAACTGTTTTTT
CASSSQGTTNEKLFF
>-|TRBD1|TRBV28|TRBJ1-6
TGTGCCAGCAATCCGACAGGGTTTAATTCACCCCTCCACTTT
CASNPTGFNSPLHF
>-|-|TRBV28|TRBJ2-7
TGTGCCAGCAGTTTATCGTTAGGGGAGCAGTACTTC
CASSLSLGEQYF
>-|TRBD1|TRBV20-1|TRBJ1-2
TGCAGGGGGACAGGGTCGGATGGCTACACCTTC
CRGTGSDGYTF
>-|TRBD2|TRBV5-4|TRBJ2-1
TGTGCCAGCAGCAATCTAGCGGCCTACAATGAGCAGTTCTTC
CASSNLAAYNEQFF
>-|-|TRBV28|TRBJ1-3
TGTGCCAGCAACTCCTTCCGTGCAACCTCTGGAAACACCATATATTTT
CASNSFRATSGNTIYF
>-|TRBD1|TRBV13|TRBJ1-3
TGTGCCAGCAGCCTGAGGGGGCTTGGAAACACCATATATTTT
CASSLRGLGNTIYF
>-|TRBD1|TRBV7-2|TRBJ1-5
TGTGCCAGCAGCCCACACAGGGGGCCAGGTCAGCCCCAGCATTTT
CASSPHRGPGQPQHF
>-|-|TRBV5-4|TRBJ2-2
TGTGCCAGCAGCTGGGGACGGGTGTCGGGCACCGGGGAGCTGTTTTTT
CASSWGRVSGTGELFF
>once|-|TRBV5-1|TRBJ2-7
TGCGCCAGCAGCTTGTCAGGGGGGACGGGTCTCCACGAGCAGTACTTC
CASSLSGGTGLHEQYF
>-|TRBD1|TRBV5-6|TRBJ1-4
TGTGCCAGCAGCTTGGTTGGGACAGGGATGGAGGAAAAACTGTTTTTT
CASSLVGTGMEEKLFF
>-|-|TRBV7-9|TRBJ2-3
TGTGCCAGCAGCTTGCGCCGCACAGATACGCAGTATTTT
CASSLRRTDTQYF
>-|TRBD1|TRBV7-2|TRBJ2-7
TGTGCCAGCAGCCCCCAGGGGGTCTCCTACGAGCAGTACTTC
CASSPQGVSYEQYF
>-|-|TRBV7-9|TRBJ1-2
TGTGCCAGCAGTAAAACTACAGGGTTTGTACATGGCTACACCTTC
CASSKTTGFVHGYTF
>-|TRBD1|TRBV6-1|TRBJ2-5
TGTGCCAGCAGCCCGGGACAGTCCTTGGAGACCCAGTACTTC
CASSPGQSLETQYF
>few|TRBD1|TRBV4-2|TRBJ2-6
TGTGCCAGCAGCCAAGATTGGCAGGGGGCTACTGGGGCCAACGTCCTGACTTTC
CASSQDWQGATGANVLTF
>-|-|TRBV6-5|TRBJ2-1
TGTGCCAGCAGAACCGGGACACGGGGAGGGGATGAGCAGTTCTTC
CASRTGTRGGDEQFF
>-|TRBD1|TRBV10-1|TRBJ2-7
TGCGCCAGCAGTGAGGGGACAGGCAGCTCCTACGAGCAGTACTTC
CASSEGTGSSYEQYF
>-|-|TRBV21-1|TRBJ2-7
TGTGCCAGCAGCCATCGATGGCGGAGAACCTACGAGCAGTACTTC
CASSHRWRRTYEQYF
>-|-|TRBV5-1|TRBJ1-1
TGCGCCAGCAGCTTGGCCGGACAACTGAACACTGAAGCTTTCTTT
CASSLAGQLNTEAFF
>-|-|TRBV27|TRBJ2-5
TGTGCCAGCAGTTTCGAAGCCTATGGGACCCAGTACTTC
CASSFEAYGTQYF
>-|-|TRBV28|TRBJ2-2
TGTGCCAGCAGTTTACCGAGCACCGGGGAGCTGTTTTTT
CASSLPSTGELFF
>-|-|TRBV7-2|TRBJ1-5
TGTGCCAGCAGCTTAGATAGAGGTCAGCCCCAGCATTTT
CASSLDRGQPQHF
>-|TRBD1|TRBV7-2|TRBJ1-2
TGTGCCAGCAGCTTATTTCCGGGACAGGGAGGGGAAGGCTACACCTTC
CASSLFPGQGGEGYTF
>-|TRBD1|TRBV7-9|TRBJ1-1
TGTGCCAGCAGCTTCGGACAGGGCGGCACTGAAGCTTTCTTT
CASSFGQGGTEAFF
>-|TRBD1|TRBV5-6|TRBJ1-2
TGTGCCAGCAGCTTACTCACAGGGGGCTTTGGCTACACCTTC
CASSLLTGGFGYTF
>once|-|TRBV7-9|TRBJ1-4
TGTGCCAGCAGTCCGGGGACATCTAATGAAAAACTGTTTTTT
CASSPGTSNEKLFF
>-|-|TRBV2|TRBJ1-5
TGTGCCAGCAGTGAAGAGAGCAGGGCTGGGCAGCCCCAGCATTTT
CASSEESRAGQPQHF
>-|-|TRBV30|TRBJ2-7
TGTGCCTGGAGTACCCGCAGCACCTACGAGCAGTACTTC
CAWSTRSTYEQYF
>-|-|TRBV5-1|TRBJ2-2
TGCGCCAGCAGCTCCGATGGGGCCGGGGAGCTGTTTTTT
CASSSDGAGELFF
>-|TRBD1|TRBV28|TRBJ2-7
TGTGCCAGCGGGACAGGACTATCCTACGAGCAGTACTTC
CASGTGLSYEQYF
>-|-|TRBV11-2|TRBJ2-7
TGTGCCAGCAGCTTCCGAAGGGACGGGACCTACGAGCAGTACTTC
CASSFRRDGTYEQYF
>-|TRBD1|TRBV11-2|TRBJ1-2
TGTGCCAGCAGCCTCGCGCCGGGACAGCTCTATGGCTACACCTTC
CASSLAPGQLYGYTF
>-|-|TRBV7-9|TRBJ2-2
TGTGCCAGCAGCTTAGTGCTGGGGGCTTTTCGTTTCCCCACCGGGGAGCTGTTTTTT
CASSLVLGAFRFPTGELFF
>-|-|TRBV18|TRBJ1-1
TGTGCCAGCTCAATGACAGGGAACACTGAAGCTTTCTTT
CASSMTGNTEAFF
>-|TRBD1|TRBV11-2|TRBJ2-7
TGTGCCAGCAGCTTAGTGGTCTCAGGGACAGGGGTTCTCTACGAGCAGTACTTC
CASSLVVSGTGVLYEQYF